These 4 T cell receptor beta chains were sequenced from one sample in a study of blood T cells in healthy people across ages. For the second PCR, which ran for 7 to 11 cycles, a sample-barcoded 5' primer and a J-beta primer mix were used. Via MiXCR, TCRdb re-called the 5' RACE reads, giving one row per CDR3 protein. The sample has about 720,000 distinct CDR3 sequences; 22% are singletons. The sample comprised blood. The receptors here all came from a man aged 70 or older in good health.

This clonotype was observed a handful of times. CDR3: CSARNPQGNYEQYF. The CDR3 DNA reads TGCAGTGCCCGGAACCCACAGGGAAACTACGAGCAGTACTTC. This chain connects TRBV20-1 to TRBJ2-7; D is possibly TRBD1 (6 bases). V was cut by 6 bases and J by 3 bases, with 18 bases left in between. Germline values: CDR1 DFQATT, CDR2 SNEGSKA (reference sequence). CDR3 size: 14 residues.

This clonotype was detected once. The CDR3 coding sequence is TGCGCCAGCAGCTTGGACGGACAGGGAATGACCTACAATGAGCAGTTCTTC. It is translated as CASSLDGQGMTYNEQFF. V usage is TRBV5-1 and J usage is TRBJ2-1; 8 nucleotides align to TRBD1. CDR3 length equals 17 residues. CDR1 is SGHRS and CDR2 is YFSETQ in the germline V gene. The junction had 7 bases not matched to a gene; V was cut back by 0 bases and J by 2 bases.

The genes are TRBV5-1 and TRBJ2-7; perhaps D is TRBD1 or TRBD2 (5 bases each). The CDR3 covers 15 residues. Germline lookup yields CDR1 SGHRS and CDR2 YFSETQ. Trimming took 2 bases from V and 5 from J, leaving 17 bases between them. The chain's CDR3 is CASSFRDPDRDEQYF. The CDR3 DNA sequence: TGCGCCAGCAGCTTCCGGGACCCAGACCGGGACGAGCAGTACTTC.

V usage is TRBV11-1 and J usage is TRBJ2-5, with 7 nucleotides matching TRBD1. J gave up 5 bases and V 6 bases, and 6 bases lay outside the gene matches. The length of the CDR3 is 13 residues. From germline, CDR1 is SGHAT and CDR2 FQDESV (reference sequence). The CDR3 sequence is CASSQTGMETQYF. The CDR3 DNA reads as TGTGCCAGCAGTCAGACAGGGATGGAGACCCAGTACTTC.